Presented here are 32 T cell receptor beta chains from one specimen sequenced in a study of blood T cell repertoires in COVID-19. Profiling relied on immunoSEQ multiplex PCR, and the TCRdb table lists in-frame clones only, not all of them. The sample shows about 220,000 clones, 85% of them seen only once. The sequencing input was peripheral blood. Source of these receptors: a man in his forties or fifties who had recovered from COVID-19.

This clone turned up a few times. J is TRBJ1-1 and V is TRBV2, with D tentatively TRBD1 (5 bases). The CDR3 contains 13 residues. Germline V gene data show CDR1 as SNHLY and CDR2 as FYNNEI. The germline V and J ends were trimmed by 8 bases and 1 base, with 11 bases remaining between them. The CDR3 protein is CASYKTANTEAFF. The DNA for the CDR3 is TGTGCCAGCTACAAGACAGCGAACACTGAAGCTTTCTTT. Together with reference TRBV2 and TRBJ1-1, the CDR3 gives the full variable domain: EPEVTQTPSHQVTQMGQEVILRCVPISNHLYFYWYRQILGQKVEFLVSFYNNEISEKSEIFDDQFSVERPDGSNFTLKIRSTKLEDSAMYFCASYKTANTEAFFGQGTRLTVV.

The chain carries TRBV18 and TRBJ2-1; a possible D gene is TRBD1 (5 bases). The CDR3 consists of 13 residues. Germline V lookup: CDR1 KGHSH, CDR2 LQKENI. V lost 0 bases and J lost 7, with 7 bases in between. CDR3 region: CASSPPKGNEQFF. Written as DNA, the CDR3 is TGTGCCAGCTCACCACCTAAGGGGAATGAGCAGTTCTTC. Drawing the rest from reference TRBV18 and TRBJ2-1, the complete variable domain is NAGVMQNPRHLVRRRGQEARLRCSPMKGHSHVYWYRQLPEEGLKFMVYLQKENIIDESGMPKERFSAEFPKEGPSILRIQQVVRGDSAAYFCASSPPKGNEQFFGPGTRLTVL.

The chain has TRBV18 and TRBJ2-1; TRBD2 aligns across 7 bases. Germline V CDR1 and CDR2: KGHSH, LQKENI. The CDR3 has 14 residues. The V segment lost 6 bases and the J segment 3 bases; nucleotides outside the gene matches: 5. The CDR3, as DNA: TGTGCCAGCTCTTTTCTAGCGGACTACAATGAGCAGTTCTTC. It translates to CASSFLADYNEQFF.

This clone was counted between two and nine times. This rearrangement joins TRBV15 to TRBJ2-3; unclear D gene. Germline V lookup: CDR1 LNHNV, CDR2 YYDKDF (reference sequence). The CDR3 is 13 residues long. Trimming removed 3 bases from V and 0 bases from J, with 4 bases in between. The CDR3 nucleotides read TGTGCCACCAGCAGGCTAAGCACAGATACGCAGTATTTT. This encodes CATSRLSTDTQYF.

In this sample, this clone turned up once. The chain is built from TRBV28 and TRBJ1-2; TRBD1 matches at 9 bases. The V gene's germline CDR1 is MDHEN and CDR2 SYDVKM. The CDR3 is 14 residues long. V shed 1 base and J 8 bases; nucleotides not matched to a gene: 5. The CDR3 sequence is CASSLFDRGKGYTF. The CDR3 DNA is TGTGCCAGCAGTTTATTTGACAGGGGGAAAGGCTACACCTTC.

This clone appeared a few times. At one end the junction does not follow the germline gene, possibly because of a read error. The J gene is TRBJ1-1, the V gene TRBV2; D remains ambiguous. The CDR3 extends over 8 amino acids. Germline V CDR1 and CDR2: SNHLY, FYNNEI. Written as DNA, the CDR3 is TGTGCCAGCAGTGAATCTAACTTT. Translating gives CASSESNF.

Of note for this clone: Other DNA sequences in this sample translate to the same CDR3. The rearrangement links TRBV5-1 to TRBJ1-2, with a weak D call TRBD1 (6 bases). Trimming shortened V by 0 bases and J by 0 bases, and 6 bases separated the two germline ends. The CDR3 is 14 residues long. Germline V gene lookup returns CDR1 SGHRS and CDR2 YFSETQ. The CDR3 nucleotides are TGCGCCAGCAGCTTGGGACAGGCTAACTATGGCTACACCTTC. This translates into CASSLGQANYGYTF.

J is TRBJ2-3 and V is TRBV6-1, with 7 positions matching TRBD2. Trimming at V came to 2 bases and at J to 2 bases, leaving 4 bases not matched to a gene. The V gene's germline CDR1 is MNHNS and CDR2 SASEGT. The CDR3 contains 15 residues. The CDR3 spells CASSEFLADTDTQYF. The CDR3 DNA is TGTGCCAGCAGTGAATTCCTAGCGGACACAGATACGCAGTATTTT.

The V call is TRBV11-3, the J call TRBJ2-7, with 7 bases lining up with TRBD2. Looked up from germline, CDR1 is SGHNT and CDR2 is YENEEA. This CDR3 is 14 amino acids long. The V gene end was trimmed by 6 bases and the J gene end by 2 bases; junction bases not matched to a gene: 7. CDR3 in DNA: TGTGCCAGCAGTCCGGGGAGGGGTACCTACGAGCAGTACTTC. It codes for CASSPGRGTYEQYF.

This chain connects TRBV9 to TRBJ2-1, with D tentatively TRBD2 (5 bases). Germline V gene data show CDR1 as SGDLS and CDR2 as YYNGEE. CDR3 length: 17 amino acids. Trimming took 3 bases from V and 5 from J, leaving 21 bases between them. The CDR3 protein is CASSGALRRAEDNEQFF. DNA for the CDR3: TGTGCCAGCAGCGGTGCCCTGCGGAGAGCGGAAGACAATGAGCAGTTCTTC.

This chain joins TRBV27 and TRBJ2-5, with 8 bases aligning to TRBD2. The V gene's germline CDR1 is MNHEY and CDR2 SMNVEV (reference sequence). The V gene end was trimmed by 5 bases and the J gene end by 4 bases; junction bases not matched to a gene: 15. The CDR3 contains 17 residues. This chain's CDR3 is CASSSFPPASGRETQYF. CDR3 nucleotides: TGTGCCAGCAGTAGTTTCCCCCCGGCTAGCGGGCGAGAGACCCAGTACTTC.

This chain connects TRBV7-9 to TRBJ2-7; a possible D gene is TRBD1 (5 bases). CDR1 and CDR2 from the germline V gene are SEHNR and FQNEAQ (reference sequence). This CDR3 has 14 residues. The ends were cut back, 4 bases at V and 2 bases at J, with 12 bases in the middle. CDR3 region: CASSSVETAYEQYF. The CDR3 coding sequence is TGTGCCAGCAGCTCGGTCGAGACAGCCTACGAGCAGTACTTC.

This clone turned up a few times. The chain recombines TRBV28 with TRBJ2-7, with D possibly TRBD1 on 5 matching bases. V lost 6 bases and J lost 0, with 15 bases in between. Germline V gene lookup returns CDR1 MDHEN and CDR2 SYDVKM. The CDR3 contains 15 residues. The CDR3, as DNA: TGTGCCAGCAGCTACCTGGACACGAGCTCCTACGAGCAGTACTTC. The encoded protein is CASSYLDTSSYEQYF. The full variable domain, its missing parts supplied by reference TRBV28 and TRBJ2-7, is DVKVTQSSRYLVKRTGEKVFLECVQDMDHENMFWYRQDPGLGLRLIYFSYDVKMKEKGDIPEGYSVSREKKERFSLILESASTNQTSMYLCASSYLDTSSYEQYFGPGTRLTVT.

The chain joins TRBV9 to TRBJ2-3; 16 bases align to TRBD2. Germline CDR1 reads SGDLS; CDR2 reads YYNGEE. Unmatched junction bases numbered 4, after V lost 3 bases and J lost 6 bases. The CDR3 is made up of 16 amino acids. The CDR3 spells CASSAGTSGRDDTQYF. In nucleotides, the CDR3 is TGTGCCAGCAGCGCGGGGACTAGCGGGAGGGATGATACGCAGTATTTT.

The V call is TRBV11-2, the J call TRBJ2-1; 11 bases line up with TRBD2. V dropped 1 base and J dropped 7; count of bases not matched to a gene: 6. CDR3 size: 16 residues. Germline V gene sequence: CDR1 SGHAT, CDR2 FQNNGV. CDR3 loop: CASSLVASSGRNEQFF. CDR3 bases: TGTGCCAGCAGCTTAGTCGCGTCTAGCGGGAGGAATGAGCAGTTCTTC.

The chain uses TRBV7-6 and TRBJ2-5, with 9 bases matching TRBD1. Trimming took 3 bases from V and 5 from J; bases not matched to a gene: 7. Per the germline V gene, CDR1 is SGHVS and CDR2 is FNYEAQ. The CDR3 is 15 amino acids. The CDR3 sequence: CASSLGTGFRETQYF. In nucleotides, the CDR3 is TGTGCCAGCAGCTTGGGGACAGGGTTCCGCGAGACCCAGTACTTC.

This rearrangement joins TRBV18 to TRBJ2-3; TRBD2 might be the D (6 bases). Germline CDR1 is KGHSH and CDR2 is LQKENI. The CDR3 has 14 amino acids. Trimming stripped 6 bases from V and 0 bases from J, with 10 bases between. CDR3 DNA: TGTGCCAGCTCGGGGGGTACCAGCACAGATACGCAGTATTTT. Protein: CASSGGTSTDTQYF.

This clone was seen a single time. The chain is built from TRBV3-1 (or the pseudogene TRBV3-2) and TRBJ1-4, with a tentative D call TRBD1 (6 bases). This CDR3 has 13 amino acids. The germline gives CDR1 LGHDT, CDR2 YNNKEL (reference sequence). V was trimmed by 2 bases and J by 5 bases, leaving 6 bases between them. CDR3 nucleotides: TGTGCCAGCAGCCAAAGGGGGAATGAAAAACTGTTTTTT. Protein sequence: CASSQRGNEKLFF.

This chain uses TRBV28 with TRBJ1-6, with D uncertain. V was pared by 6 bases and J by 13 bases, with 13 bases between. The CDR3 covers 12 residues. Germline values: CDR1 MDHEN, CDR2 SYDVKM. CDR3 residues: CASSSPGRPLHF. In nucleotides, the CDR3 is TGTGCCAGCAGCTCACCGGGGAGGCCCCTCCACTTT.

This chain uses TRBV28 with TRBJ2-7; 9 positions agree with TRBD1. V shed 3 bases, J shed 3 bases, and the junction held 6 bases outside the gene matches. The CDR3 is 15 residues long. CDR1 and CDR2 from the germline V gene are MDHEN and SYDVKM. The CDR3 DNA sequence: TGTGCCAGCAGTTTCGTGGGGACAGGGTACTACGAGCAGTACTTC. This codes for CASSFVGTGYYEQYF.

The chain is built from TRBV19 and TRBJ2-1; possible D gene TRBD2, 5 bases. From germline, CDR1 is LNHDA and CDR2 SQIVND (reference sequence). The length of the CDR3 is 18 residues. Trimming cost V 1 base and J 0 bases, with 16 bases left between them. The CDR3 spells CASSIGSFRRSSYNEQFF. The CDR3 DNA is TGTGCCAGTAGTATAGGGTCCTTCAGGAGGAGCTCCTACAATGAGCAGTTCTTC.

The V and J genes are TRBV3-1 (or the pseudogene TRBV3-2) and TRBJ2-7; 8 positions match TRBD1. J lost 3 bases, V lost 0 bases, and 7 bases had no gene match. This CDR3 contains 16 residues. Germline V gives CDR1 LGHDT, CDR2 YNNKEL (reference sequence). The CDR3 reads CASSQDRGGQDYEQYF. The CDR3, as DNA: TGTGCCAGCAGCCAAGATCGAGGGGGACAGGACTACGAGCAGTACTTC.

The rearrangement links TRBV11-2 to TRBJ2-3, with 11 bases lining up with TRBD2. The CDR3 contains 16 residues. Looked up from germline, CDR1 is SGHAT and CDR2 is FQNNGV. Germline trimming cut 2 bases from V and 0 bases from J; bases unmatched to any gene: 1. The DNA of the CDR3 is TGTGCCAGCAGCTTAACTAGCGGGGGTAGCACAGATACGCAGTATTTT. This sequence encodes CASSLTSGGSTDTQYF. Looking up the rest from reference TRBV11-2 and TRBJ2-3 gives the full variable domain: EAGVAQSPRYKIIEKRQSVAFWCNPISGHATLYWYQQILGQGPKLLIQFQNNGVVDDSQLPKDRFSAERLKGVDSTLKIQPAKLEDSAVYLCASSLTSGGSTDTQYFGPGTRLTVL.

V usage is TRBV30 and J usage is TRBJ1-5; no definite D call. V was cut by 0 bases and J by 0 bases, with 12 bases left in between. Germline V lookup: CDR1 GTSNPN, CDR2 SVGIG (reference sequence). The CDR3 spans 16 residues. The CDR3 reads CAWSVRGAYSNQPQHF. In DNA, the CDR3 is TGTGCCTGGAGTGTACGCGGAGCTTATAGCAATCAGCCCCAGCATTTT.

The chain is built from TRBV6-4 and TRBJ1-1; unclear D gene. V dropped 2 bases and J dropped 4 bases, with 8 bases sitting between them. This CDR3 has 13 amino acids. The germline V gene has CDR1 MRHNA and CDR2 SNTAGT. CDR3 residues: CASSDEGGTEAFF. For the CDR3, the DNA is TGTGCCAGCAGTGACGAAGGAGGCACTGAAGCTTTCTTT.

This sequence joins TRBV4-2 and TRBJ2-3, with D perhaps TRBD1 (5 bases). The CDR3 has 17 residues. In germline, CDR1 is LGHNA, CDR2 YNFKEQ. With 1 base removed from V and 2 bases from J, the gap between germline ends came to 16 bases. The CDR3 region has the DNA TGTGCCAGCAGCCAAGCGGATAGGGCAGGGTCCACAGATACGCAGTATTTT. As protein: CASSQADRAGSTDTQYF.

This chain uses TRBV6-6 with TRBJ2-2, with D possibly being TRBD2 (6 bases). The CDR3 spans 15 residues. Trimming shortened V by 6 bases and J by 6 bases, and 17 bases separated the two germline ends. Germline V gene sequence: CDR1 MNHNY, CDR2 SVGAGI (reference sequence). The CDR3 nucleotides are TGTGCCAGCAGGGGCGGGACCCAACCGTCCGGGGAGCTGTTTTTT. This codes for CASRGGTQPSGELFF.

CDR3 nucleotides: TGTGCCAGCAGCCCCGGGTGGGAACTAGCCTTAACCGGGGAGCTGTTTTTT. Its protein product is CASSPGWELALTGELFF. The rearrangement joins TRBV9 to TRBJ2-2; the D gene is possibly TRBD2 (6 bases). Germline CDR1 reads SGDLS; CDR2 reads YYNGEE. The V end was cut by 4 bases, the J end by 5 bases, with 21 bases between. The CDR3 loop spans 17 amino acids. Filled out from reference TRBV9 and TRBJ2-2, the complete variable domain reads DSGVTQTPKHLITATGQRVTLRCSPRSGDLSVYWYQQSLDQGLQFLIQYYNGEERAKGNILERFSAQQFPDLHSELNLSSLELGDSALYFCASSPGWELALTGELFFGEGSRLTVL.

The rearrangement links TRBV28 to TRBJ2-3; 8 bases are a match to TRBD2. This CDR3 is built from 16 residues. Trimming at V came to 4 bases and at J to 1 base, leaving 7 bases not matched to a gene. Germline V gives CDR1 MDHEN, CDR2 SYDVKM. CDR3 nucleotides: TGTGCCAGCAGTTATCATCGGCGGGAGGGCACAGATACGCAGTATTTT. It specifies CASSYHRREGTDTQYF.

As DNA, the CDR3 is TGCGCCAGCAGCTTGGGGGCTAGCGGGAGTGTCACAGATACGCAGTATTTT. This sequence encodes CASSLGASGSVTDTQYF. The V call is TRBV5-1, the J call TRBJ2-3, with 10 bases lining up with TRBD2. The CDR3 is made up of 17 amino acids. Trimming cost V 0 bases and J 2 bases; bases outside gene matches: 6. Germline V gives CDR1 SGHRS, CDR2 YFSETQ.

The chain couples TRBV2 to TRBJ1-2; 8 bases line up with TRBD1. This CDR3 contains 13 residues. V was pared by 2 bases and J by 8 bases, with 4 bases of the junction left unmatched. Germline-derived CDR1 and CDR2 are SNHLY and FYNNEI. CDR3 nucleotide sequence: TGTGCCAGCAGTGAACAGGGGGCGAGAGGCTACACCTTC. This codes for CASSEQGARGYTF.

The V call is TRBV28, the J call TRBJ2-7, with a possible D match to TRBD1 (7 bases). Trimming took 7 bases from V and 2 from J, leaving 18 bases between them. This CDR3 comprises 15 residues. Germline V gene data show CDR1 as MDHEN and CDR2 as SYDVKM. CDR3 amino acids: CASTVGTGEAYEQYF. CDR3 in DNA: TGTGCCAGCACCGTGGGAACAGGGGAGGCCTACGAGCAGTACTTC.